These 11 T cell receptor beta chains came from one sample sequenced in a study of shared clonotypes between healthy human individuals. TCRdb's copy holds only in-frame clones and misses some; the assay was immunoSEQ multiplex PCR. Among around 2.3 million clones listed, nearly 97% were seen once. Source material: naive CD4+ T cells sorted from blood. Regarding subset: CD45RA+ positively selected. The receptor source for this set is a man between 18 and 35 years old in good health.

DNA for the CDR3: TGTGCCTGGAGTGTAGCCAGGGGAACCTACTCTGGGGCCAACGTCCTGACTTTC. Translation: CAWSVARGTYSGANVLTF. The chain has TRBV30 and TRBJ2-6; the D gene is possibly TRBD1 (6 bases). Germline V gene sequence: CDR1 GTSNPN, CDR2 SVGIG (reference sequence). V lost 0 bases, J lost 0 bases, and 15 bases lay in between. The CDR3 spans 18 residues.

This sequence joins TRBV19 and TRBJ2-7, with D maybe TRBD1 (5 bases). CDR1 is LNHDA, CDR2 SQIVND, per germline (reference sequence). Trimming took off 5 bases at V and 6 bases at J, with 11 bases between the two ends. This CDR3 comprises 12 residues. CDR3 in amino acids: CASSAQGSEQYF. In nucleotides, the CDR3 is TGTGCCAGTAGTGCTCAGGGCTCCGAGCAGTACTTC.

The chain links TRBV5-1 to TRBJ2-7, with 7 nucleotides matching TRBD1. Germline V lookup: CDR1 SGHRS, CDR2 YFSETQ. The CDR3 has 14 residues. J was trimmed by 4 bases and V by 4 bases; bases with no gene match: 8. The CDR3 here is CASSREGQDYEQYF. CDR3 in DNA: TGCGCCAGCAGCCGAGAAGGACAGGATTACGAGCAGTACTTC.

The chain uses TRBV5-1 and TRBJ1-3, with D possibly being TRBD1 (5 bases). Trimming removed 2 bases at V and 4 bases at J, with 16 bases between. Germline lookup yields CDR1 SGHRS and CDR2 YFSETQ. This CDR3 has 16 residues. The CDR3 DNA reads as TGCGCCAGCAGCTTTGCCCCTTTGGCAGGGGGAAACACCATATATTTT. It codes for CASSFAPLAGGNTIYF. Full variable domain (remainder filled in from reference TRBV5-1 and TRBJ1-3): KAGVTQTPRYLIKTRGQQVTLSCSPISGHRSVSWYQQTPGQGLQFLFEYFSETQRNKGNFPGRFSGRQFSNSRSEMNVSTLELGDSALYLCASSFAPLAGGNTIYFGEGSWLTVV.

The V call is TRBV6-4, the J call TRBJ1-1; maybe TRBD1 (5 bases). The germline CDR1 and CDR2 sequences are MRHNA and SNTAGT. Trimming cost V 6 bases and J 4 bases, with 18 bases left between them. The CDR3 has 15 residues. CDR3 residues: CASRRSTGAITEAFF. Written as DNA, the CDR3 is TGTGCCAGCAGAAGGTCCACCGGGGCAATCACTGAAGCTTTCTTT.

The rearrangement links TRBV6-5 to TRBJ2-7; D perhaps matches TRBD1 (6 bases). Germline CDR1 is MNHEY and CDR2 is SVGAGI. The length of the CDR3 is 14 residues. V was trimmed by 6 bases and J by 1 base, leaving 13 bases between them. The CDR3: CASSRQANSYEQYF. DNA for the CDR3: TGTGCCAGCAGCCGACAGGCGAATTCCTACGAGCAGTACTTC.

This sequence joins TRBV11-3 and TRBJ2-7; D tentatively reads TRBD1 or TRBD2 (5 bases each). This CDR3 contains 12 residues. V lost 5 bases and J 1 base, leaving 6 bases between the germline ends. Germline V gene sequence: CDR1 SGHNT, CDR2 YENEEA. The CDR3 DNA reads as TGTGCCAGCAGCGGGGGATCCTACGAGCAGTACTTC. It encodes CASSGGSYEQYF.

This clone occurred once. The chain is built from TRBV6-6 and TRBJ2-3; D not certain. The CDR3 contains 13 residues. CDR1 is MNHNY and CDR2 is SVGAGI in the germline V gene (reference sequence). V was cut by 2 bases and J by 4 bases, with 7 bases left in between. The CDR3 DNA reads as TGTGCCAGCAGTTACGGGTTCGCAGATACGCAGTATTTT. It yields the protein CASSYGFADTQYF.

J is TRBJ2-1 and V is TRBV5-1; D call uncertain. V lost 3 bases, J lost 10 bases, and 8 bases lay in between. The germline V gene has CDR1 SGHRS and CDR2 YFSETQ. This CDR3 contains 11 residues. The CDR3 bases are TGCGCCAGCAGCTCGACTGTGGAGCAGTTCTTC. Its protein product is CASSSTVEQFF.

This clone has only one observation. The chain couples TRBV6-6 to TRBJ2-4; a possible D gene is TRBD2 (5 bases). Between the trimmed V and J ends, which lost 10 bases and 6 bases, there was a span of 13 bases. This CDR3 is 12 amino acids long. The germline V gene encodes CDR1 MNHNY and CDR2 SVGAGI (reference sequence). CDR3 residues: CATLRVGNIQYF. The CDR3 nucleotides read TGTGCCACGTTGCGGGTGGGAAACATTCAGTACTTC.

CDR3 amino acids: CASSLDRRENTEAFF. The CDR3 DNA follows: TGTGCCAGCAGCTTAGATAGGCGGGAGAACACTGAAGCTTTCTTT. The chain employs TRBV7-9 and TRBJ1-1; D gene uncertain. Germline CDR1 SEHNR, CDR2 FQNEAQ (reference sequence). V lost 1 base and J 1 base, leaving 10 bases between the germline ends. The CDR3 totals 15 residues. Complete variable domain (other parts from reference TRBV7-9 and TRBJ1-1): DTGVSQNPRHKITKRGQNVTFRCDPISEHNRLYWYRQTLGQGPEFLTYFQNEAQLEKSRLLSDRFSAERPKGSFSTLEIQRTEQGDSAMYLCASSLDRRENTEAFFGQGTRLTVV.